Included here is one T cell receptor beta chain sequence, with context. Its antigen is unknown. This entry belongs to a study of T-cell reconstitution after alpha-beta-depleted transplantation in children. Study-wide findings and caveats: A year post-transplant, T-cell counts and diversity derived mostly from newly produced T cells. Reported findings indicate that, about two months after transplant, alpha-beta T cells came from several hundred expanded clones, which were derived from non-depleted graft cells.

Unique molecular identifiers tagged the TCRbeta library. TCRdb independently ran MiXCR on the PCR reads; one entry per CDR3 protein. The sample includes 400,000 to 450,000 distinct CDR3 sequences, approximately 41% of them seen just once. CDR1 SGHVS and CDR2 FQNEAQ come from the germline V gene. The CDR3 length is 15 residues. The ends were cut back, 2 bases at V and 5 bases at J, with 13 bases in the middle. This receptor was obtained from a girl aged 2 to 10 with aplastic anemia, due to receive a stem cell transplant. The chain joins TRBV7-8 to TRBJ2-1, with D possibly matching TRBD2 (6 bases). The sequencing here drew on PBMCs, taken before TCRalphabeta/CD19-depleted stem cell transplant. For the CDR3, the DNA is TGTGCCAGCAGCTTACGGGTAGCGGCCGACAATGAGCAGTTCTTC. Translating it yields CASSLRVAADNEQFF.